One and the same sample provided the 12 T cell receptor beta chains below, sequenced in a study of OX40 agonist ivuxolimab in advanced cancers. Assay: immunoSEQ multiplex PCR; the TCRdb copy retains only in-frame clones and omits some. The sample shows around 76,000 clones, about 86% of them seen only once. The starting material was CD4+ or CD8+ T cells sorted from blood, obtained in a trial of the OX40 agonist ivuxolimab. Receptors were obtained from an adult with an advanced solid tumor such as melanoma, head and neck, liver or kidney cancer.

The genes are TRBV18 and TRBJ2-1; TRBD1 aligns across 9 bases. V dropped 5 bases and J dropped 6; count of bases not matched to a gene: 5. CDR1 is KGHSH, CDR2 LQKENI, per germline. The CDR3 has 14 amino acids. CDR3 bases: TGTGCCAGCTCAGGGGGACAGGGAGGCAATGAGCAGTTCTTC. Its protein is CASSGGQGGNEQFF.

This clone was observed a single time. The rearrangement uses TRBV5-1 and TRBJ2-1; D not resolved. This CDR3 region has 12 residues. From germline, CDR1 is SGHRS and CDR2 YFSETQ. Trimming shortened V by 0 bases and J by 7 bases, and 5 bases separated the two germline ends. This CDR3 reads CASSLARNEQFF. CDR3 sequence (DNA): TGCGCCAGCAGCTTGGCCAGGAATGAGCAGTTCTTC. The full variable domain, in which reference TRBV5-1 and TRBJ2-1 provide the parts outside the CDR3, is KAGVTQTPRYLIKTRGQQVTLSCSPISGHRSVSWYQQTPGQGLQFLFEYFSETQRNKGNFPGRFSGRQFSNSRSEMNVSTLELGDSALYLCASSLARNEQFFGPGTRLTVL.

The chain links TRBV27 to TRBJ2-1; 8 nucleotides match TRBD2. With 5 bases clipped from V and 7 bases from J, the junction kept 10 bases outside the gene matches. Per the germline V gene, CDR1 is MNHEY and CDR2 is SMNVEV (reference sequence). The CDR3 is made up of 15 amino acids. CDR3 protein: CASSLTREGWNEQFF. The CDR3 DNA is TGTGCCAGCAGTCTGACCCGGGAGGGGTGGAATGAGCAGTTCTTC.

This rearrangement joins TRBV28 to TRBJ2-7; 14 nucleotides agree with TRBD2. The V gene's germline CDR1 is MDHEN and CDR2 SYDVKM. The junction had 1 base not matched to a gene; V was cut back by 5 bases and J by 4 bases. The CDR3 is 14 residues long. This CDR3 reads CASSRTSGGYEQYF. DNA of the CDR3: TGTGCCAGCAGTCGGACTAGCGGGGGGTACGAGCAGTACTTC.

The rearrangement links TRBV19 to TRBJ2-2; D unclear. The germline V and J ends were trimmed by 3 bases and 0 bases, with 5 bases remaining between them. Germline CDR1 reads LNHDA; CDR2 reads SQIVND (reference sequence). The length of the CDR3 is 14 residues. The CDR3 spells CASSISTNTGELFF. CDR3 in DNA: TGTGCCAGTAGTATTTCGACGAACACCGGGGAGCTGTTTTTT.

The chain links TRBV2 to TRBJ2-6, with TRBD2 as a possible D gene (6 bases). V lost 8 bases to trimming and J lost 11 bases, with 19 bases between them. This CDR3 spans 14 amino acids. Germline CDR1 is SNHLY and CDR2 is FYNNEI. The CDR3 DNA reads TGTGCCAGCCATAAGACCGGGTCGGGAGACGTCCTGACTTTC. Its protein product is CASHKTGSGDVLTF.

This clone was recorded a few times. The CDR3 DNA follows: TGTGCCAGCAGCTTAGACGGGAGGGCCATGGGTGAGCAGTTCTTC. Its translation is CASSLDGRAMGEQFF. The V and J genes are TRBV11-3 and TRBJ2-1, with TRBD2 matching over 8 bases. The length of the CDR3 is 15 residues. CDR1 is SGHNT and CDR2 is YENEEA in the germline V gene. J lost 9 bases, V lost 0 bases, and 7 bases had no gene match. The whole variable domain, remainder taken from reference TRBV11-3 and TRBJ2-1, is EAGVVQSPRYKIIEKKQPVAFWCNPISGHNTLYWYLQNLGQGPELLIRYENEEAVDDSQLPKDRFSAERLKGVDSTLKIQPAELGDSAVYLCASSLDGRAMGEQFFGPGTRLTVL.

The rearrangement joins TRBV29-1 to TRBJ2-1; a weak D match, TRBD2 (6 bases). Trimming shortened V by 3 bases and J by 0 bases, and 9 bases separated the two germline ends. CDR3 length: 14 amino acids. The germline gives CDR1 SQVTM, CDR2 ANQGSEA. CDR3 region: CSVEETSSYNEQFF. The CDR3 coding sequence is TGCAGCGTTGAGGAGACTAGCTCCTACAATGAGCAGTTCTTC.

The chain carries TRBV6-6 and TRBJ2-7; 8 nucleotides agree with TRBD2. CDR1 and CDR2 (germline): MNHNY, SVGAGI (reference sequence). The CDR3 contains 13 residues. After removal of 0 bases from V and 7 bases from J, the junction contained 2 bases not matched to a gene. The CDR3 protein is CASSYSRGGEQYF. CDR3 DNA sequence: TGTGCCAGCAGTTACTCTCGGGGGGGAGAGCAGTACTTC.

The rearrangement joins TRBV19 to TRBJ1-2; no clear D. CDR1 LNHDA and CDR2 SQIVND come from the germline V gene (reference sequence). V shed 2 bases and J shed 8 bases, with 15 bases lying between them. The CDR3 has 14 amino acids. The CDR3 bases are TGTGCCAGTAGTATATCTCCTTCCGATGAGGGCTACACCTTC. Translation gives CASSISPSDEGYTF.

CDR3 coding DNA: TGTGCCAGCAGTTACTCCCCTAGTGCCTACGAGCAGTACTTC. Encoded protein: CASSYSPSAYEQYF. The rearrangement links TRBV6-6 to TRBJ2-7; D ambiguous. Deletions cut 0 bases from V and 2 bases from J, with 8 bases between. The germline V gene encodes CDR1 MNHNY and CDR2 SVGAGI (reference sequence). CDR3 length equals 14 residues.

The V call is TRBV18, the J call TRBJ2-1, with no clear D. CDR1 and CDR2 from the germline V gene are KGHSH and LQKENI. This CDR3 is 13 amino acids long. Trimming cost V 6 bases and J 8 bases, with 14 bases left between them. The DNA for the CDR3 is TGTGCCAGCTCCCTGATGGGAATCCATGAGCAGTTCTTC. It yields the protein CASSLMGIHEQFF.